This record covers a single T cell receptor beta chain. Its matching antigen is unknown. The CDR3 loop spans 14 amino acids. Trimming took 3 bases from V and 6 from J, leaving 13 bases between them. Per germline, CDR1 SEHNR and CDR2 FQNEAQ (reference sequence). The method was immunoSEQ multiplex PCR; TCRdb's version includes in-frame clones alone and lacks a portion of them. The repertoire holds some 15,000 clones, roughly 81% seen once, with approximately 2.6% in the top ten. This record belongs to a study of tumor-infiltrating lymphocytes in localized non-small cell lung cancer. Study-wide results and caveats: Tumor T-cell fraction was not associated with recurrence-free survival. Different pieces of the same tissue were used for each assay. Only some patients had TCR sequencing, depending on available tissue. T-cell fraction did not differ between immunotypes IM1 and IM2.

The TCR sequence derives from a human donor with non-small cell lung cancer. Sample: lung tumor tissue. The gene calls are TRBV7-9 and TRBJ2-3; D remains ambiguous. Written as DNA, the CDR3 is TGTGCCAGCAGCTTTGGGGTGGTAGCCGATACGCAGTATTTT. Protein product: CASSFGVVADTQYF.